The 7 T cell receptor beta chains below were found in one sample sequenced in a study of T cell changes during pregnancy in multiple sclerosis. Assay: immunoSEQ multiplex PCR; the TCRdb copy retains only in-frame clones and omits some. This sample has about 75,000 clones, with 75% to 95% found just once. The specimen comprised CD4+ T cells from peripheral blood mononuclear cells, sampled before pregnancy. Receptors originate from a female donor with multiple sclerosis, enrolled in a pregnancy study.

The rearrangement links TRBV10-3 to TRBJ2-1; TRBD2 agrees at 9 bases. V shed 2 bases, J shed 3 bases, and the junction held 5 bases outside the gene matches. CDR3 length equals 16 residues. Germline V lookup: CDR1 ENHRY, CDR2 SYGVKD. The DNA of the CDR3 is TGTGCCATCAGTGAGCTAGCGGGACGGGTCTACAATGAGCAGTTCTTC. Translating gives CAISELAGRVYNEQFF.

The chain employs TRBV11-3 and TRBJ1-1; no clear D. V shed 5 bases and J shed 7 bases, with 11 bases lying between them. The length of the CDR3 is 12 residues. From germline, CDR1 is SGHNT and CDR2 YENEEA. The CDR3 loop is CASSRGKSEAFF. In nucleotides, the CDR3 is TGTGCCAGCAGCCGAGGGAAGAGTGAAGCTTTCTTT.

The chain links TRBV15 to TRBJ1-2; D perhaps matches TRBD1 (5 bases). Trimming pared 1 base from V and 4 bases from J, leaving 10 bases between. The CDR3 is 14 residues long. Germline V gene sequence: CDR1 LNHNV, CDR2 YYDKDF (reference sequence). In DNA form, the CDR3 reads TGTGCCACCAGCAGAGGGGGGGAGTTCTATGGCTACACCTTC. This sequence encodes CATSRGGEFYGYTF.

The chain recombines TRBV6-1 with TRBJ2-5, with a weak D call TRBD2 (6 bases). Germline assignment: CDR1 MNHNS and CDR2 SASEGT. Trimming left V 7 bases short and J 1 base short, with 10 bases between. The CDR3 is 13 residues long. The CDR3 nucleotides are TGTGCCAGCACACGGCGGGGCCAAGAGACCCAGTACTTC. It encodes CASTRRGQETQYF.

DNA of the CDR3: TGTGCCAGCAGTTTAGGGGCAGGGGGGAAACTGTTTTTT. This translates into CASSLGAGGKLFF. This chain links TRBV27 with TRBJ1-4, with 7 bases that match TRBD1. This CDR3 contains 13 residues. Germline V gene data show CDR1 as MNHEY and CDR2 as SMNVEV (reference sequence). The ends lost 2 bases at V and 11 bases at J; junction bases unmatched: 5. The variable domain in full, completed from reference TRBV27 and TRBJ1-4, reads EAQVTQNPRYLITVTGKKLTVTCSQNMNHEYMSWYRQDPGLGLRQIYYSMNVEVTDKGDVPEGYKVSRKEKRNFPLILESPSPNQTSLYFCASSLGAGGKLFFGSGTQLSVL.

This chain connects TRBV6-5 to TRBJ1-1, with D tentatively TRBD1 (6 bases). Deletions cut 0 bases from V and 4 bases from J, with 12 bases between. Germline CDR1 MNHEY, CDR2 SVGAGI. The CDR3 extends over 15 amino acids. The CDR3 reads CASSYSGGGGTEAFF. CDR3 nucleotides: TGTGCCAGCAGTTACTCAGGGGGGGGAGGCACTGAAGCTTTCTTT.

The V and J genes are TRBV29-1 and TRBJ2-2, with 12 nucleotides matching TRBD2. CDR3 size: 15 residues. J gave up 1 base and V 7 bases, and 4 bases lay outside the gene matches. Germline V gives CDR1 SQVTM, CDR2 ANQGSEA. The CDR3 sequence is CSARTSGVNTGELFF. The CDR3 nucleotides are TGCAGCGCCCGGACTAGCGGGGTGAACACCGGGGAGCTGTTTTTT.